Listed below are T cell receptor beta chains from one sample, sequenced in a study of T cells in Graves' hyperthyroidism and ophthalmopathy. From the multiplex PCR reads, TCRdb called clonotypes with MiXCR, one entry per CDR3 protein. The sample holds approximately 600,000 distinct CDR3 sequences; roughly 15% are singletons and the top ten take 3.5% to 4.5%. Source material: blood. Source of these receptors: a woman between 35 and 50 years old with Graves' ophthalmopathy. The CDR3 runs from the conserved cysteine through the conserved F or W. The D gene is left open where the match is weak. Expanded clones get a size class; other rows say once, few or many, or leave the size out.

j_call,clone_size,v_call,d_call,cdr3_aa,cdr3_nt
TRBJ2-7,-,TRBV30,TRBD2,CAWSAFGGNSYEQYF,TGTGCCTGGAGCGCCTTCGGGGGGAACTCCTACGAGCAGTACTTC
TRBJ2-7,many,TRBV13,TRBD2,CASSLRLAGVFGEQYF,TGTGCCAGCAGCTTAAGGCTAGCGGGAGTGTTTGGCGAGCAGTACTTC
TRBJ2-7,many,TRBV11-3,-,CASSLDTNSYEQYF,TGTGCCAGCAGCTTAGACACCAACAGTTACGAGCAGTACTTC
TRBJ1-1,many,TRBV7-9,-,CASSPGPPRGGTEAFF,TGTGCCAGCAGCCCCGGGCCCCCAAGAGGTGGCACTGAAGCTTTCTTT
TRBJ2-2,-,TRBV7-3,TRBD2,CASSLHESGMGTGELFF,TGTGCCAGCAGCTTACACGAAAGCGGGATGGGTACCGGGGAGCTGTTTTTT
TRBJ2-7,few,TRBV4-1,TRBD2,CASSQAPTSGGTYEQYF,TGCGCCAGCAGCCAAGCCCCAACTAGCGGGGGTACCTACGAGCAGTACTTC
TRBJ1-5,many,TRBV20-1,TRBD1,CSARLQGTLQPQHF,TGCAGTGCTAGACTACAGGGGACACTTCAGCCCCAGCATTTT
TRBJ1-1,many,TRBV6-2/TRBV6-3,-,CASNRMRGSGRNTEAFF,TGTGCCAGCAATCGTATGAGGGGATCCGGGCGGAACACTGAAGCTTTCTTT
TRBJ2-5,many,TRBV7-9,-,CASSNGDGQETQYF,TGTGCCAGCAGCAACGGCGACGGCCAAGAGACCCAGTACTTC
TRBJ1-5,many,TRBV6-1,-,CASSEVDSNQPQHF,TGTGCCAGCAGTGAAGTTGATAGCAATCAGCCCCAGCATTTT
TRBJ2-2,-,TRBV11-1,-,CASSLRRLQGGDTGELFF,TGTGCCAGCAGCTTACGCCGGCTACAGGGTGGGGACACCGGGGAGCTGTTTTTT
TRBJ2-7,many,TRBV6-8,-,CASTGATWDEQYF,TGTGCCAGCACGGGGGCTACTTGGGACGAGCAGTACTTC
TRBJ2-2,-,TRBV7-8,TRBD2,CASSLASGIPGELFF,TGTGCCAGCAGCTTAGCTAGCGGGATACCCGGGGAGCTGTTTTTT
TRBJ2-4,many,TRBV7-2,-,CASSSNVGIQYF,TGTGCCAGCAGCTCGAACGTTGGCATTCAGTACTTC
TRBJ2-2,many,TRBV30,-,CAWGGGARRNTGELFF,TGTGCCTGGGGTGGGGGCGCCCGACGGAACACCGGGGAGCTGTTTTTT
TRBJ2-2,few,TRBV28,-,CASRRYRVTGELFF,TGTGCCAGCAGAAGATACAGGGTCACCGGGGAGCTGTTTTTT
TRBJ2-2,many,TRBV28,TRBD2,CASRPGTRYTGELFF,TGTGCCAGCAGACCCGGGACTAGGTACACCGGGGAGCTGTTTTTT
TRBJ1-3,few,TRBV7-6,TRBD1,CASSQRTGVSGNTIYF,TGTGCCAGCAGCCAACGGACAGGGGTCTCTGGAAACACCATATATTTT
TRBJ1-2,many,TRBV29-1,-,CSVVEQEDGYTF,TGCAGCGTTGTAGAACAGGAAGATGGCTACACCTTC
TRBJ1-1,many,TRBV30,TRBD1,CAWVTGGFTEAFF,TGTGCCTGGGTGACAGGGGGCTTCACTGAAGCTTTCTTT
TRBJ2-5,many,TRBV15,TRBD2,CATSSRGTSDQYF,TGTGCCACCAGCAGCCGGGGGACTAGCGACCAGTACTTC
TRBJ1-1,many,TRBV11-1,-,CASSFELQNTEAFF,TGTGCCAGCAGCTTTGAACTGCAGAACACTGAAGCTTTCTTT
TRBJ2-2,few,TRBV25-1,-,CASSLTAAGELFF,TGTGCCAGCAGTCTGACTGCCGCCGGGGAGCTGTTTTTT
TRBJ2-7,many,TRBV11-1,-,CASSLIKGEQYF,TGTGCCAGCAGCCTCATTAAGGGCGAGCAGTACTTC
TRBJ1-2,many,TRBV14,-,CASSPHNHDYGYTF,TGTGCCAGCAGCCCCCACAACCATGACTATGGCTACACCTTC
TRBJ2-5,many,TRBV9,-,CASSAGFEETQYF,TGTGCCAGCAGCGCGGGATTCGAAGAGACCCAGTACTTC
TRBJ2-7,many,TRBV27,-,CASRAWEQGPPYEQYF,TGTGCCAGCAGGGCGTGGGAACAGGGTCCTCCCTACGAGCAGTACTTC
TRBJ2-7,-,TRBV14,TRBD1,CASSQETGVGYEQYF,TGTGCCAGCAGCCAAGAGACAGGGGTAGGCTACGAGCAGTACTTC
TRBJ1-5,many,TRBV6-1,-,CASSEEANQPQHF,TGTGCCAGCAGTGAAGAGGCAAATCAGCCCCAGCATTTT
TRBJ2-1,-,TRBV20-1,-,CSAKVGSKYYNEQFF,TGCAGTGCAAAGGTCGGCAGCAAGTACTACAATGAGCAGTTCTTC
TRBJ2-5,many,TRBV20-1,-,CSASGRSETQYF,TGCAGTGCTAGCGGGCGTAGCGAGACCCAGTACTTC
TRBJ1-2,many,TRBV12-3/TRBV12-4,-,CASSSGTPNYGYTF,TGTGCCAGCAGTTCCGGGACACCTAACTATGGCTACACCTTC
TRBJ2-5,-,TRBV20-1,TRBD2,CSARDYLAGQETQYF,TGCAGTGCTAGAGATTACCTAGCGGGACAAGAGACCCAGTACTTC
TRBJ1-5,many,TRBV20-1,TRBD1,CSAKEDRGQPQHF,TGCAGTGCTAAGGAGGACAGGGGCCAGCCCCAGCATTTT
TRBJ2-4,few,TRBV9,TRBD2,CASSGQGLAGDSFIQYF,TGTGCCAGCAGCGGGCAGGGATTAGCGGGAGACTCCTTCATTCAGTACTTC
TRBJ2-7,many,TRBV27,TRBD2,CASSLSPHPGLAELHGGEQYF,TGTGCCAGCAGTTTATCTCCCCATCCTGGACTAGCGGAACTACACGGGGGGGAGCAGTACTTC
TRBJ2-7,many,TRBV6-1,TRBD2,CASSRGLAASSYEQYF,TGTGCCAGCAGCCGCGGACTAGCGGCGAGCTCCTACGAGCAGTACTTC
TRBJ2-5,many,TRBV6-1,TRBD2,CASRTSGRKTQYF,TGTGCCAGCAGGACTAGCGGGAGAAAGACCCAGTACTTC
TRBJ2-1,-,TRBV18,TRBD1,CASSLGQGLYNEQFF,TGTGCCAGCTCCCTGGGACAGGGACTCTACAATGAGCAGTTCTTC
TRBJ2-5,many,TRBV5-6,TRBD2,CASSLISSGSFIETQYF,TGTGCCAGCAGCTTGATCTCTAGCGGGAGTTTCATAGAGACCCAGTACTTC
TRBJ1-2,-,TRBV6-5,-,CASSTSAAYGYTF,TGTGCCAGCAGTACATCGGCCGCCTATGGCTACACCTTC
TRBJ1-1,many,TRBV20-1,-,CSARRSMNTEAFF,TGCAGTGCTAGGCGATCGATGAACACTGAAGCTTTCTTT
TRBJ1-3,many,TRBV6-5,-,CASSTEGPGNTIYF,TGTGCCAGCAGTACTGAGGGGCCCGGAAACACCATATATTTT
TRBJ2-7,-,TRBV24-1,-,CATSDSGLTDLDEQYF,TGTGCCACCAGTGACTCGGGACTGACAGATCTTGACGAGCAGTACTTC
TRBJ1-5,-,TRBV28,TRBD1,CASSAATGTGGVNQPQHF,TGTGCCAGCAGTGCAGCCACCGGGACAGGGGGTGTTAATCAGCCCCAGCATTTT